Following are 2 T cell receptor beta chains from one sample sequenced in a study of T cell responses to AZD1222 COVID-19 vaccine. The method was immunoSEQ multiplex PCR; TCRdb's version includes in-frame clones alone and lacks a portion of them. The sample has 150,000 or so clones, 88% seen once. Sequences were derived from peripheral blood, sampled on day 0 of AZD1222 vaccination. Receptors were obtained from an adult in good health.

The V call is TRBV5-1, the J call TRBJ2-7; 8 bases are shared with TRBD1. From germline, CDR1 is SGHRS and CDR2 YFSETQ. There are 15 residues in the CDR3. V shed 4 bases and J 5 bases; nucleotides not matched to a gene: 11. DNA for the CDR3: TGCGCCAGCAGCGAACAGGGGGAGAGCTGGAACGAGCAGTACTTC. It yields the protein CASSEQGESWNEQYF.

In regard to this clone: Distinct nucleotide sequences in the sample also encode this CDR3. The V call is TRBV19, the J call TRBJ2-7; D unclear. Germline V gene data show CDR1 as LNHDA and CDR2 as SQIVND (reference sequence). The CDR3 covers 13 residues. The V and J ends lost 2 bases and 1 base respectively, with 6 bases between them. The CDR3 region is CASSITGSYEQYF. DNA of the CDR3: TGTGCCAGTAGTATAACCGGGTCCTACGAGCAGTACTTC.